The 11 T cell receptor beta chains below were found in one sample sequenced in a study of blood T cell repertoires in COVID-19. Sequencing was performed with immunoSEQ multiplex PCR; in TCRdb, only in-frame clones are kept and a portion is missing. The sample has about 170,000 clones; 65% to 85% are singletons. Sequencing used peripheral blood. These TCRs come from a human donor with acute or convalescent COVID-19. The donor label of this sample is uncertain.

This chain uses TRBV4-1 with TRBJ1-4, with TRBD1 matching over 7 bases. Looked up from germline, CDR1 is MGHRA and CDR2 is YSYEKL. The ends lost 4 bases at V and 5 bases at J; junction bases unmatched: 4. This CDR3 comprises 14 residues. The CDR3 sequence is CASSRDRVNEKLFF. As DNA, the CDR3 is TGCGCCAGCAGCCGAGACAGGGTAAATGAAAAACTGTTTTTT.

The gene calls are TRBV7-9 and TRBJ1-5, with a weak D call TRBD1 (6 bases). Germline values: CDR1 SEHNR, CDR2 FQNEAQ (reference sequence). V was cut by 5 bases and J by 4 bases, with 18 bases left in between. The CDR3 loop spans 16 amino acids. DNA for the CDR3: TGTGCCAGCAGCCCCTCTCGAGGGGGTGCGAATCAGCCCCAGCATTTT. It codes for CASSPSRGGANQPQHF.

This rearrangement joins TRBV6-5 to TRBJ2-5; 8 bases are a match to TRBD2. Germline V gives CDR1 MNHEY, CDR2 SVGAGI. This CDR3 is 16 amino acids long. Losses at the gene ends were 2 bases for V and 5 bases for J; bases not matched to a gene: 10. CDR3 nucleotide sequence: TGTGCCAGCAGTTACAGAGGACGGGGGGGCCGCGAGACCCAGTACTTC. Protein product: CASSYRGRGGRETQYF.

V is TRBV18 and J is TRBJ1-1; D gene ambiguous. There are 14 residues in the CDR3. CDR1 and CDR2 from the germline V gene are KGHSH and LQKENI. The V end lost 1 base, the J end lost 4 bases, and 10 bases lay between the germline ends. The CDR3: CASSPQGGSTEAFF. The CDR3 DNA follows: TGTGCCAGCTCACCACAGGGAGGAAGCACTGAAGCTTTCTTT.

The rearrangement links TRBV7-9 to TRBJ2-7; a weak D match, TRBD1 (6 bases). The CDR3 extends over 12 amino acids. The V end was cut by 5 bases, the J end by 6 bases, with 11 bases between. The germline V gene has CDR1 SEHNR and CDR2 FQNEAQ (reference sequence). In DNA, the CDR3 is TGTGCCAGCAGCCCAGGGGCGCGCGAGCAGTACTTC. Protein: CASSPGAREQYF. Looking up the rest from reference TRBV7-9 and TRBJ2-7 gives the full variable domain: DTGVSQNPRHKITKRGQNVTFRCDPISEHNRLYWYRQTLGQGPEFLTYFQNEAQLEKSRLLSDRFSAERPKGSFSTLEIQRTEQGDSAMYLCASSPGAREQYFGPGTRLTVT.

This chain connects TRBV16 to TRBJ2-1; tentatively, D is TRBD1 (6 bases). The CDR3 length is 15 residues. Trimming cost V 0 bases and J 2 bases, with 8 bases left between them. CDR1 and CDR2 (germline): KGHSY, FQNENV. The CDR3 sequence: CASSQSRQAYNEQFF. For the CDR3, the DNA is TGTGCCAGCAGCCAATCTAGACAGGCCTACAATGAGCAGTTCTTC.

The chain employs TRBV6-2 or TRBV6-3 and TRBJ1-1; no reliable D call. Trimming cost V 4 bases and J 1 base, with 7 bases left between them. Germline lookup yields CDR1 MNHEY and CDR2 SVGEGT. The CDR3 spans 13 residues. The CDR3: CASSFTENTEAFF. DNA for the CDR3: TGTGCCAGCAGTTTTACAGAGAACACTGAAGCTTTCTTT.

This clone was found a few times. The V call is TRBV2, the J call TRBJ1-1, with 10 bases matching TRBD1. This CDR3 contains 13 residues. The junction had 3 bases not matched to a gene; V was cut back by 7 bases and J by 4 bases. In germline, CDR1 is SNHLY, CDR2 FYNNEI. Here the CDR3 DNA reads TGTGCCAGCACCGGGGACAGGGGCACTGAAGCTTTCTTT. As protein: CASTGDRGTEAFF. Drawing the rest from reference TRBV2 and TRBJ1-1, the complete variable domain is EPEVTQTPSHQVTQMGQEVILRCVPISNHLYFYWYRQILGQKVEFLVSFYNNEISEKSEIFDDQFSVERPDGSNFTLKIRSTKLEDSAMYFCASTGDRGTEAFFGQGTRLTVV.

The gene calls are TRBV19 and TRBJ2-7, with D perhaps matching TRBD2 (5 bases). CDR3 length equals 16 residues. Looked up from germline, CDR1 is LNHDA and CDR2 is SQIVND (reference sequence). V lost 3 bases, J lost 2 bases, and 17 bases lay in between. The CDR3 sequence is CASSIEGVSPTYEQYF. DNA for the CDR3: TGTGCCAGTAGTATTGAGGGCGTGTCCCCTACCTACGAGCAGTACTTC. Complete variable domain (other parts from reference TRBV19 and TRBJ2-7): DGGITQSPKYLFRKEGQNVTLSCEQNLNHDAMYWYRQDPGQGLRLIYYSQIVNDFQKGDIAEGYSVSREKKESFPLTVTSAQKNPTAFYLCASSIEGVSPTYEQYFGPGTRLTVT.

The rearrangement uses TRBV15 and TRBJ2-1; TRBD2 is a possible D gene (6 bases). The CDR3 is 16 residues long. Per the germline V gene, CDR1 is LNHNV and CDR2 is YYDKDF (reference sequence). V gave up 1 base and J gave up 5 bases, with 15 bases separating them. The CDR3 region has the DNA TGTGCCACCAGCAGAGGTTGGGAGGACGGCCACAATGAGCAGTTCTTC. Its protein is CATSRGWEDGHNEQFF.

The chain is built from TRBV7-8 and TRBJ1-5; D not resolved. Germline V CDR1 and CDR2: SGHVS, FQNEAQ. Trimming cost V 0 bases and J 3 bases, with 9 bases left between them. CDR3 length: 15 amino acids. CDR3: CASSLAGSHNQPQHF. The CDR3 DNA is TGTGCCAGCAGCTTAGCGGGGAGCCACAATCAGCCCCAGCATTTT.